The rows below give T cell receptor beta chains drawn from one sample of a study of cytomegalovirus exposure and HLA in healthy donors. Profiled with immunoSEQ multiplex PCR; TCRdb holds only in-frame clones, not every one. In the table there are roughly 100,000 clones, about 85% of which are singletons. The material sequenced was PBMCs. The receptors derive from a female donor in good health and CMV-seropositive. The CDR3 runs from the conserved cysteine through the conserved F or W. The order of the fields is V gene, J gene, D gene, clone size, CDR3 protein, CDR3 DNA. A D gene is named only where the DNA matches it firmly. The size of a clone is reported for some rows only, either as once, few or many, or as a class for expanded clones.

>TRBV19|TRBJ1-6|TRBD1|-
CASTPLGQGNSPLHF
TGTGCCAGTACCCCCCTAGGACAGGGGAACTCACCCCTCCACTTT
>TRBV29-1|TRBJ2-7|TRBD1|-
CSVEDVDRINSYEQYF
TGCAGCGTTGAAGATGTGGACAGGATAAACTCCTACGAGCAGTACTTC
>TRBV7-6|TRBJ2-7|TRBD1|-
CASSLEMGTGDHEQYF
TGTGCCAGCAGCTTAGAAATGGGGACAGGGGACCACGAGCAGTACTTC
>TRBV11-2|TRBJ1-5|TRBD1|-
CASSLAGDRDNQPQHF
TGTGCCAGCAGCTTAGCTGGCGACAGGGATAATCAGCCCCAGCATTTT
>TRBV6-6|TRBJ2-5|TRBD2|-
CASIITAGSYETQYF
TGTGCCAGCATAATTACAGCGGGAAGTTATGAGACCCAGTACTTC
>TRBV19|TRBJ1-1|TRBD1|-
CASRNHRGRYLNTEAFF
TGTGCCAGTAGAAACCACAGGGGCCGGTACTTGAACACTGAAGCTTTCTTT
>TRBV5-4|TRBJ2-3|-|-
CASSSQTGSTDTQYF
TGTGCCAGCAGCTCCCAGACAGGTAGCACAGATACGCAGTATTTT
>TRBV7-6|TRBJ2-5|TRBD1|-
CASSHLTGFQETQYF
TGTGCCAGCAGCCATCTGACAGGGTTCCAAGAGACCCAGTACTTC
>TRBV30|TRBJ1-5|TRBD1|-
CAWSVGQGRLGSNQPQHF
TGTGCCTGGAGTGTCGGACAGGGAAGGCTAGGAAGCAATCAGCCCCAGCATTTT
>TRBV5-4|TRBJ1-2|-|-
CASSFAGRYGYPF
TGTGCCAGCAGCTTCGCAGGGAGGTATGGCTACCCCTTC
>TRBV28|TRBJ2-3|TRBD1|-
CASSFVIGTGDTDTQYF
TGTGCCAGCAGTTTCGTCATTGGGACAGGAGATACAGATACGCAGTATTTT
>TRBV30|TRBJ1-4|TRBD1|-
CAWSAHLADRGNEKLFF
TGTGCCTGGAGTGCACATTTAGCGGACAGGGGTAATGAAAAACTGTTTTTT
>TRBV15|TRBJ1-4|-|-
CATTRAGEPNEKLFF
TGTGCCACCACCAGGGCGGGGGAACCTAATGAAAAACTGTTTTTT
>TRBV7-2|TRBJ2-2|TRBD1|-
CASTLMTGGGELFF
TGTGCCAGCACCCTAATGACAGGGGGAGGGGAGCTGTTTTTT
>TRBV6-5|TRBJ1-6|-|-
CASSYDGDIVSSPLHF
TGTGCCAGCAGTTACGATGGGGACATAGTGAGTTCACCCCTCCACTTT
>TRBV20-1|TRBJ2-7|-|-
CSARLIYEQYF
TGCAGTGCTAGATTAATCTACGAGCAGTACTTC
>TRBV5-4|TRBJ2-7|-|-
CASSLGPDYEQYF
TGTGCCAGCAGCTTGGGGCCCGACTACGAGCAGTACTTC
>TRBV28|TRBJ2-3|TRBD2|few
CARSHGLAGGQDTQYF
TGTGCCCGCAGCCATGGACTAGCGGGAGGGCAAGATACGCAGTATTTT
>TRBV2|TRBJ2-3|-|-
CATNREFTDTQYF
TGTGCCACTAACCGGGAGTTCACAGATACGCAGTATTTT
>TRBV19|TRBJ1-1|-|-
CASSAPRQVNTEAFF
TGTGCCAGTAGCGCCCCGCGACAGGTGAACACTGAAGCTTTCTTT